The 3 T cell receptor beta chains in this list originate from one sample, sequenced in a study of OX40 agonist ivuxolimab in advanced cancers. Sequenced by immunoSEQ multiplex PCR; TCRdb stores in-frame clones only, minus some. This sample has 76,000 or so clones, with about 89% found just once. The sequencing used CD4+ or CD8+ T cells sorted from blood, collected in a trial of the OX40 agonist ivuxolimab. The receptors come from an adult with an advanced solid tumor such as melanoma, head and neck, liver or kidney cancer.

The V and J genes are TRBV19 and TRBJ1-3, with D hard to call. Germline V CDR1 and CDR2: LNHDA, SQIVND (reference sequence). V lost 8 bases to trimming and J lost 0 bases, with 26 bases between them. The CDR3 spans 19 residues. The CDR3 spells CASWGYTGKLPSSGNTIYF. For the CDR3, the DNA is TGTGCCAGTTGGGGATATACGGGGAAACTCCCGAGCTCTGGAAACACCATATATTTT.

The V call is TRBV5-6, the J call TRBJ1-1, with 8 bases identical to TRBD1. With 0 bases clipped from V and 1 base from J, the junction kept 5 bases outside the gene matches. CDR1 and CDR2 (germline): SGHDT, YYEEEE. The CDR3 is 16 residues long. The CDR3 is CASSLGQGASNTEAFF. The CDR3 DNA reads TGTGCCAGCAGCTTGGGTCAGGGGGCCTCGAACACTGAAGCTTTCTTT.

The rearrangement joins TRBV14 to TRBJ1-2; D might be TRBD1 (6 bases). CDR1 is SGHDN, CDR2 FVKESK, per germline. The ends were cut back, 1 base at V and 2 bases at J, with 11 bases in the middle. This CDR3 spans 15 amino acids. CDR3 residues: CASSQGGGGNYGYTF. The CDR3 coding sequence is TGTGCCAGCAGCCAAGGTGGAGGGGGGAACTATGGCTACACCTTC.